Listed below are T cell receptor beta chains from one sample, sequenced in a study of shared clonotypes between healthy human individuals. Libraries were prepared by immunoSEQ multiplex PCR; TCRdb keeps only in-frame clonotypes and omits some of them. The sample shows 1.6 million or so clones, around 97% of them seen only once. The material sequenced was naive CD4+ T cells sorted from blood. These receptors all stem from a man aged 25 to 40 in good health. Each CDR3 is given with its conserved first and last residue. A D gene is named only where the DNA matches it firmly. Rows may omit the clone size; those that give it use once, few, many or a size class.

clone size | J gene | D gene | V gene | CDR3 protein | CDR3 DNA
. | TRBJ1-2 | . | TRBV15 | CATSRVDKTDYGYTF | TGTGCCACCAGCAGAGTAGACAAAACAGACTATGGCTACACCTTC
. | TRBJ2-6 | . | TRBV30 | CALTGYGANVLTF | TGTGCCTTAACGGGGTATGGGGCCAACGTCCTGACTTTC
. | TRBJ2-3 | . | TRBV5-1 | CASRPGPTDTQYF | TGCGCCAGCAGACCAGGGCCCACAGATACGCAGTATTTT
. | TRBJ2-7 | TRBD2 | TRBV11-2 | CASSLGRLAGGGQGYEQYF | TGTGCCAGCAGCTTAGGTAGACTAGCGGGAGGAGGTCAGGGCTACGAGCAGTACTTC
. | TRBJ1-4 | . | TRBV2 | CASSAGVGEKLFF | TGTGCCAGCAGTGCAGGGGTCGGCGAAAAACTGTTTTTT
. | TRBJ2-7 | . | TRBV29-1 | CSATGAPSSYEQYF | TGCAGCGCCACCGGGGCGCCAAGCTCCTACGAGCAGTACTTC
. | TRBJ2-2 | TRBD1 | TRBV19 | CASSISRGHTGELFF | TGTGCCAGTAGTATTTCCAGGGGGCACACCGGGGAGCTGTTTTTT
once | TRBJ1-1 | TRBD1 | TRBV5-1 | CASSHDRAEAFF | TGCGCCAGCAGCCATGACAGGGCTGAAGCTTTCTTT
. | TRBJ1-5 | . | TRBV18 | CASSLRGGLESNQPQHF | TGTGCCAGCTCACTCCGGGGGGGGCTTGAGAGCAATCAGCCCCAGCATTTT
. | TRBJ1-1 | . | TRBV5-4 | CASSLLGGGNTEAFF | TGTGCCAGCAGCCTGCTGGGGGGAGGGAACACTGAAGCTTTCTTT
. | TRBJ2-2 | TRBD2 | TRBV2 | CASSLLAGVPTGELFF | TGTGCCAGCAGTCTTTTAGCGGGAGTCCCCACCGGGGAGCTGTTTTTT
. | TRBJ2-2 | . | TRBV28 | CASSPPPARGELFF | TGTGCCAGCAGTCCCCCCCCCGCGCGCGGGGAGCTGTTTTTT
. | TRBJ2-7 | TRBD1 | TRBV19 | CASSITGTGGVYEQYF | TGTGCCAGTAGTATTACCGGGACAGGGGGTGTCTACGAGCAGTACTTC
. | TRBJ1-4 | . | TRBV25-1 | CASRAGEKLFF | TGTGCCAGCAGGGCTGGGGAAAAACTGTTTTTT
. | TRBJ2-7 | . | TRBV2 | CASFSGFAYEQYF | TGTGCCAGCTTTTCAGGGTTTGCCTACGAGCAGTACTTC
. | TRBJ2-5 | TRBD1 | TRBV5-1 | CASSLQQGNQETQYF | TGCGCCAGCAGCCTGCAACAGGGGAACCAAGAGACCCAGTACTTC
. | TRBJ2-2 | . | TRBV10-1 | CASSENFGELFF | TGCGCCAGCAGTGAGAACTTCGGGGAGCTGTTTTTT
once | TRBJ1-3 | . | TRBV6-5 | CASSQFSGNTIYF | TGTGCCAGCTCTCAGTTTTCTGGAAACACCATATATTTT
. | TRBJ1-1 | . | TRBV6-1 | CASSETGTPREAFF | TGTGCCAGCAGTGAAACCGGGACACCCCGTGAAGCTTTCTTT
. | TRBJ1-4 | TRBD1 | TRBV19 | CASSWDRGEKLFF | TGTGCCAGTAGTTGGGACAGGGGTGAAAAACTGTTTTTT
. | TRBJ2-1 | . | TRBV18 | CASSPPAKGYNEQFF | TGTGCCAGCTCACCACCTGCGAAGGGGTACAATGAGCAGTTCTTC
once | TRBJ2-7 | TRBD2 | TRBV10-1 | CASSPSGRATYEQYF | TGCGCCAGCAGCCCTAGCGGGAGGGCCACCTACGAGCAGTACTTC
. | TRBJ2-3 | TRBD2 | TRBV5-4 | CASSLSGVSTDTQYF | TGTGCCAGCAGCTTGAGCGGGGTGAGCACAGATACGCAGTATTTT
. | TRBJ2-1 | TRBD2 | TRBV29-1 | CSVEKAGGRSDEQFF | TGCAGCGTTGAGAAAGCGGGAGGGCGATCGGATGAGCAGTTCTTC
once | TRBJ2-6 | . | TRBV28 | CASSPQQGSGANVLTF | TGTGCCAGCAGCCCCCAGCAGGGATCTGGGGCCAACGTCCTGACTTTC
once | TRBJ2-1 | . | TRBV29-1 | CSVAPGGSYNEQFF | TGCAGCGTTGCCCCCGGGGGCTCCTACAATGAGCAGTTCTTC
. | TRBJ2-6 | TRBD1 | TRBV15 | CATSRVTGTGGYGANVLTF | TGTGCCACCAGCAGAGTCACCGGGACAGGGGGCTATGGGGCCAACGTCCTGACTTTC
. | TRBJ2-7 | TRBD1 | TRBV28 | CASSLTGFYEQYF | TGTGCCAGCAGTTTGACAGGGTTCTACGAGCAGTACTTC
once | TRBJ2-1 | TRBD2 | TRBV27 | CASSPRTSGITDEQFF | TGTGCCAGCAGTCCCCGGACTAGCGGGATTACCGATGAGCAGTTCTTC
. | TRBJ2-3 | . | TRBV5-5 | CASSLGWSSTDTQYF | TGTGCCAGCAGCTTGGGGTGGAGTAGCACAGATACGCAGTATTTT
. | TRBJ1-1 | TRBD1 | TRBV5-4 | CASSGPGTGIRNTEAFF | TGTGCCAGCAGCGGGCCCGGGACAGGAATCCGAAACACTGAAGCTTTCTTT
. | TRBJ1-1 | . | TRBV18 | CASSPPVGTPAAFF | TGTGCCAGCTCACCACCGGTGGGGACGCCTGCGGCTTTCTTT
. | TRBJ1-1 | . | TRBV4-3 | CASSQESDRGTEAFF | TGCGCCAGCAGCCAAGAATCGGACCGGGGGACTGAAGCTTTCTTT
. | TRBJ1-2 | TRBD1 | TRBV30 | CAWSWLTGTYGYTF | TGTGCCTGGAGTTGGTTGACAGGGACCTATGGCTACACCTTC
few | TRBJ1-2 | TRBD1 | TRBV6-1 | CASSVGQGLGYTF | TGTGCCAGCAGTGTTGGACAGGGTTTGGGCTACACCTTC
. | TRBJ2-3 | . | TRBV10-2 | CASSGWGGNTDTQYF | TGCGCCAGCAGCGGTTGGGGCGGTAACACAGATACGCAGTATTTT
once | TRBJ1-2 | TRBD1 | TRBV5-1 | CASSLGQGARGYTF | TGCGCCAGCAGCTTGGGACAGGGGGCTCGTGGCTACACCTTC
. | TRBJ2-3 | . | TRBV9 | CASSESSGRRTDTQYF | TGTGCCAGCAGCGAGAGTAGCGGACGACGCACAGATACGCAGTATTTT
once | TRBJ2-7 | . | TRBV18 | CASSPQRPTGVYEQYF | TGTGCCAGCTCACCTCAAAGGCCAACGGGGGTTTACGAGCAGTACTTC
. | TRBJ2-7 | . | TRBV28 | CASRTGVYEQYF | TGTGCCAGCAGGACAGGAGTCTACGAGCAGTACTTC
. | TRBJ2-7 | . | TRBV7-9 | CASNTGFEQYF | TGTGCCAGCAACACAGGGTTCGAGCAGTACTTC
. | TRBJ2-1 | TRBD2 | TRBV14 | CASSPGLATYNEQFF | TGTGCCAGCAGCCCGGGACTAGCGACCTACAATGAGCAGTTCTTC
. | TRBJ2-7 | . | TRBV4-3 | CASSQGVGRSYEQYF | TGCGCCAGCAGCCAGGGGGTAGGCCGTTCCTACGAGCAGTACTTC
. | TRBJ2-7 | TRBD1 | TRBV2 | CASRTHDRGPLGEQYF | TGTGCCAGTCGAACCCACGACAGGGGCCCGTTAGGCGAGCAGTACTTC
. | TRBJ2-5 | TRBD2 | TRBV7-9 | CASSFGLARGETQYF | TGTGCCAGCAGCTTCGGACTAGCGAGGGGAGAGACCCAGTACTTC
. | TRBJ1-2 | TRBD1 | TRBV10-3 | CALSGGEGYTF | TGTGCCCTATCAGGGGGCGAGGGCTACACCTTC
. | TRBJ2-3 | . | TRBV12-5 | CASGLSGTVGTDTQYF | TGTGCTAGTGGTTTGTCGGGGACTGTTGGCACAGATACGCAGTATTTT